Below, one TCR beta chain is given with its context. What it binds is not known. Here immunoSEQ multiplex PCR was the method, and the copy in TCRdb shows in-frame clones only, minus some. The table records about 22,000 clones, 95% to 97% of them present only once. Sorting defined conventional CD4 T cells as CD4+CD127+. The record originates from a study of B cell selection in AIRE deficiency. Study observations and caveats: Approximately 31% of healthy-shared Treg sequences were found among patient Tconv cells. With only TCRbeta sequenced, around 40% of shared healthy Treg sequences overlapped Tconv. AIRE-deficient Tconv and Treg repertoires matched healthy donors in TCRBV, CDR3 length, diversity.

Trimming shortened V by 6 bases and J by 3 bases, and 17 bases separated the two germline ends. CDR1 LNHDA and CDR2 SQIVND come from the germline V gene (reference sequence). The CDR3 has 15 residues. This chain joins TRBV19 and TRBJ1-1, with D perhaps TRBD1 (5 bases). The material sequenced was CD4+CD127+ conventional T cells sorted from PBMCs. The receptor was derived from a human donor in good health. CDR3 nucleotide sequence: TGTGCCAGTAGCCTTCTTGGGGGTTTTGACACTGAAGCTTTCTTT. Translation gives CASSLLGGFDTEAFF. The variable domain in full, completed from reference TRBV19 and TRBJ1-1, reads DGGITQSPKYLFRKEGQNVTLSCEQNLNHDAMYWYRQDPGQGLRLIYYSQIVNDFQKGDIAEGYSVSREKKESFPLTVTSAQKNPTAFYLCASSLLGGFDTEAFFGQGTRLTVV.